The next 5 T cell receptor beta chains were all read from a single sample in a study of OX40 agonist ivuxolimab in advanced cancers. Assay used: immunoSEQ multiplex PCR; TCRdb lists only in-frame clones, some missing. The sample includes under 50,000 clones, 60% to 80% of them seen just once. This material consisted of CD4+ or CD8+ T cells sorted from blood, taken in a trial of the OX40 agonist ivuxolimab. These receptors were taken from an adult with an advanced solid tumor such as melanoma, head and neck, liver or kidney cancer.

The chain links TRBV7-2 to TRBJ2-1; no reliable D call. Germline CDR1 SGHTA, CDR2 FQGNSA. Deletions cut 2 bases from V and 9 bases from J, with 17 bases between. The CDR3 sequence is 15 residues long. The CDR3, as DNA: TGTGCCAGCAGCTTAACCCTACTATCCAAGGGTGAGCAGTTCTTC. This translates into CASSLTLLSKGEQFF.

This clone was seen just once. The rearrangement links TRBV9 to TRBJ2-3, with 10 bases matching TRBD1. Looked up from germline, CDR1 is SGDLS and CDR2 is YYNGEE. V shed 4 bases, J shed 3 bases, and the junction held 5 bases outside the gene matches. This CDR3 contains 15 residues. CDR3 residues: CASSPTGGITDTQYF. As DNA, the CDR3 is TGTGCCAGCAGCCCGACAGGGGGCATAACAGATACGCAGTATTTT. Full variable domain (outside the CDR3, taken from reference TRBV9 and TRBJ2-3): DSGVTQTPKHLITATGQRVTLRCSPRSGDLSVYWYQQSLDQGLQFLIQYYNGEERAKGNILERFSAQQFPDLHSELNLSSLELGDSALYFCASSPTGGITDTQYFGPGTRLTVL.

The chain uses TRBV6-1 and TRBJ2-7, with 7 positions matching TRBD1. From germline, CDR1 is MNHNS and CDR2 SASEGT. V shed 5 bases, J shed 0 bases, and the junction held 7 bases outside the gene matches. The CDR3 contains 15 residues. The CDR3 here is CASSIGTATSYEQYF. CDR3 DNA: TGTGCCAGCAGTATCGGGACAGCAACCTCCTACGAGCAGTACTTC.

This chain joins TRBV6-5 and TRBJ1-5; 8 bases fit TRBD1. J lost 2 bases, V lost 5 bases, and 5 bases had no gene match. The germline V gene has CDR1 MNHEY and CDR2 SVGAGI. There are 15 residues in the CDR3. DNA for the CDR3: TGTGCCAGCAGTCAGGACAGGGATGGCAATCAGCCCCAGCATTTT. Translating it yields CASSQDRDGNQPQHF.

The chain is built from TRBV5-5 and TRBJ2-1, with D perhaps TRBD1 (6 bases). Per germline, CDR1 SGHKS and CDR2 YYEKEE (reference sequence). Trimming pared 7 bases from V and 6 bases from J, leaving 23 bases between. The CDR3 runs to 16 residues. CDR3 residues: CASVPGHLLETNEQFF. CDR3 nucleotides: TGTGCCAGCGTCCCGGGACATTTATTGGAAACCAATGAGCAGTTCTTC.